This entry features one TCR beta chain sequence. The antigen it binds to is not known. Base qualities are not recorded, but no much larger clone differs from it by a single base. V gives up 0 bases and J gives up 2 bases, and the segment between their germline ends measures 6 bases. For CDR1 and CDR2, the germline V gene lists MNHEY and SVGAGI. The CDR3 runs 14 amino acids, cysteine and phenylalanine included. Left in the record is the CDR3 DNA by itself, 42 bases read in frame from the first base. TCR beta repertoires were profiled from peripheral blood of over 10 young patients with multiple sclerosis to demonstrate the VDJtools post-analysis software. The patients with multiple sclerosis were children and adolescents between roughly 6 and 15 years of age. The library came from PCR. Sequenced on an Illumina HiSeq 2500. To reduce PCR and sequencing biases, unique molecular identifiers were incorporated into the TCR beta cDNA libraries. Roughly 0.5 million cDNA molecules were obtained per 1 to 10 million input T cells, so each molecule approximated one T cell. The patient libraries were prepared and sequenced using the same protocol as the earlier healthy control dataset. Within a given batch, samples were prepared together, multiplexed and sequenced on the same HiSeq lane. In the paper's pipeline: Raw barcoded reads were processed with MIGEC, discarding single-read molecular identifier groups before consensus assembly and CDR3 extraction. VDJtools was used for post-analysis of the clonotype tables, with diversity normalized by down-sampling every dataset to the smallest sample size. Repertoire overlap clustering matched CDR3 amino acid but not nucleotide sequences to correct batch-related cross-sample contamination. TCRdb trimmed public reads at Q25 via fastp, called clones via MiXCR and kept in-frame beta chains. Rows matching on CDR3 protein sequence are summarized as one entry with the most common DNA and genes. The V and J calls and clone size come from TCRdb's table, not from the authors' own analysis. The sample contains 700,000 to 900,000 distinct CDR3 sequences, roughly 46% of them found a single time. Of the sample, roughly 4.4% falls within the top ten clones.

The sample comes from a study of post-analysis software for immune sequencing data (dated by TCRdb to about 2015). Background for the entire study: The recorded disease courses included relapsing-remitting, secondary progressive and progressive-relapsing multiple sclerosis, and some patients had no subtype annotation. The multiple sclerosis patient repertoires were compared with more than 9 previously published healthy control repertoires from donors aged 6 to 25 years. A subset of samples was prepared in parallel using single-end sample barcoding, then pooled and co-amplified after Illumina adapter ligation.

Paper-wide results and their limitations: Direct clustering with F measure revealed strong co-clustering of samples prepared in the same batch, which led to a batch-effect correction. Compared with controls, multiple sclerosis patients had significantly lower normalized Chao1 diversity, a finding suggesting substantial peripheral T-cell clonal expansion. About five TRBV segments, including TRBV5-6, TRBV5-1 and TRBV20-1, were significantly more frequent in patients than controls. The multiple sclerosis patient group was slightly younger than the control group.

The rearrangement joined TRBV6-5 to TRBJ2-3; the D segment cannot be called with confidence. The specimen sequenced was blood. The TCR originated in a girl aged 10 to 17 with multiple sclerosis. The CDR3 corresponds to CASSYSEDTDTQYF. The base sequence is TGTGCCAGCAGTTACTCCGAAGACACAGATACGCAGTATTTT.